Listed below are T cell receptor beta chains from one sample, sequenced in a study of T-cell reconstitution after alpha-beta-depleted transplantation in children. MiXCR, applied by TCRdb to the PCR reads, yields one record per CDR3 protein. The sample includes 300,000 or so distinct CDR3 sequences, about a quarter of them seen just once. The sample in question was PBMCs, mostly from graft donor cells, obtained 180 days after TCRalphabeta/CD19-depleted stem cell transplant. The source of these receptors is a male patient between 10 and 17 years old who had a stem cell transplant for acute lymphoblastic leukemia, so the T cells may come from the graft donor. The CDR3 runs from the conserved cysteine through the conserved F or W. D genes are given only for firm matches. Not all rows give a size; the values are once, few, many and, for expanded clones, a class.

clone_size	v_call	j_call	d_call	cdr3_nt	cdr3_aa
few	TRBV3-1	TRBJ1-2	TRBD1	TGTGCCAGCAGCCAACCAGGGGGCGGCGTGGATGGCTACACCTTC	CASSQPGGGVDGYTF
few	TRBV7-2	TRBJ1-1	-	TGTGCCAGCAGCTTAGCTGACATGAACACTGAAGCTTTCTTT	CASSLADMNTEAFF
-	TRBV6-4	TRBJ1-5	-	TGTGCCAGCGCGGGGGGGAGCAATCAGCCCCAGCATTTT	CASAGGSNQPQHF
-	TRBV13	TRBJ2-1	-	TGTGCCAGCAGCCCCCGGCCAGGGGTTGTATCCTACAATGAGCAGTTCTTC	CASSPRPGVVSYNEQFF
-	TRBV27	TRBJ1-5	-	TGTGCCAGCGGACCACAGGGATTAATAAAAAGGAATCAGCCCCAGCATTTT	CASGPQGLIKRNQPQHF
-	TRBV7-3	TRBJ2-1	TRBD2	TGTGCCAGCAGCTCCCCTCCGGGGACTAGCCCTTCTTTAAATGAGCAGTTCTTC	CASSSPPGTSPSLNEQFF
few	TRBV12-3/TRBV12-4	TRBJ2-2	-	TGTGCCAGCAGTTGGTCCCCCGGGAACACCGGGGAGCTGTTTTTT	CASSWSPGNTGELFF
-	TRBV5-1	TRBJ2-2	-	TGCGCCAGCAGCTTCCTGCCGGGGCTCACCGGGGAGCTGTTTTTT	CASSFLPGLTGELFF
few	TRBV10-3	TRBJ1-3	-	TGTGCCATCAGGGGCAGGGATTATGGAAACACCATATATTTT	CAIRGRDYGNTIYF
-	TRBV7-9	TRBJ2-1	-	TGTGCCAGCAGGAAGCGGAATGAGCAGTTCTTC	CASRKRNEQFF
few	TRBV7-9	TRBJ1-1	-	TGTGCCAGCAGCTTATCTAGACAGGCGAACACTGAAGCTTTCTTT	CASSLSRQANTEAFF
-	TRBV6-8	TRBJ2-1	TRBD2	TGTGCCAGCAGTTACTATCGGGGGGACGGCTACAATGAGCAGTTCTTC	CASSYYRGDGYNEQFF
-	TRBV6-1	TRBJ2-3	-	TGTGCCAGCAAAAGGACGAGGAGACAGTCCCAACGGAATTTT	CASKRTRRQSQRNF
-	TRBV27	TRBJ1-2	-	TGTGCCAGCAGTTTAAAGCGGGGGCCGGGGGGCTACACCTTC	CASSLKRGPGGYTF
-	TRBV14	TRBJ2-7	TRBD2	TGTGCCAGCAGCCAGACCGGACTAGCCTACGAGCAGTACTTC	CASSQTGLAYEQYF
-	TRBV5-1	TRBJ2-7	-	TGCGCCAGCAGTTTTGTCCCCGGCTACGAGCAGTACTTC	CASSFVPGYEQYF
-	TRBV2	TRBJ2-2	-	TGTGCCATCCGAGGGGAGGCGGTCCGAACCGGGGAGCTGTTTTTT	CAIRGEAVRTGELFF
-	TRBV7-9	TRBJ2-7	-	TGTGCCAGCAGCTTAGAGGCAAAGCCTTCCTACGAGCAGTACTTC	CASSLEAKPSYEQYF
few	TRBV9	TRBJ2-1	TRBD2	TGTGCCAGCAGCGTAGAAGGACTAGCGGGAGAATCAAGGAGTGAGCAGTTCTTC	CASSVEGLAGESRSEQFF
many	TRBV12-3/TRBV12-4	TRBJ2-1	-	TGTGCCAGCAGTTTGGCGTTCAGCTCCTACAATGAGCAGTTCTTC	CASSLAFSSYNEQFF
-	TRBV3-1	TRBJ1-1	-	TGTGCCAGCAGCCCCCCTCGGGGGGCTGAGAACACTGAAGCTTTCTTT	CASSPPRGAENTEAFF
-	TRBV20-1	TRBJ2-5	-	TGCAGTGCTAGTGACCCGCGGGGACGCAAAGAGACCCAGTACTTC	CSASDPRGRKETQYF